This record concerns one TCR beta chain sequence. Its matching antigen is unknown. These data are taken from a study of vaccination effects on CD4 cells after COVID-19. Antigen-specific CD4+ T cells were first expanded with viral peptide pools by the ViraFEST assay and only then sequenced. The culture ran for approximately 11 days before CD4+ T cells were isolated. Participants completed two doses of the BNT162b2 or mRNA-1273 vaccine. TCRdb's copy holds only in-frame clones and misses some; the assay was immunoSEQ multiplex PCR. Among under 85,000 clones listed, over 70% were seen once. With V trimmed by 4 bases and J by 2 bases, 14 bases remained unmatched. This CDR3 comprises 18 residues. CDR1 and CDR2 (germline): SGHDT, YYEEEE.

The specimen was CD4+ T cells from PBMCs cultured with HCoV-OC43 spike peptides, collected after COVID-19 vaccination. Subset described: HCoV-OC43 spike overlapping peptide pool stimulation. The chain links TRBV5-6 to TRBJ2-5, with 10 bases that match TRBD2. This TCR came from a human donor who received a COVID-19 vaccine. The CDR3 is CASSRRAASGGAQETQYF. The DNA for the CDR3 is TGTGCCAGCAGCCGCCGCGCGGCTAGCGGGGGAGCACAAGAGACCCAGTACTTC.